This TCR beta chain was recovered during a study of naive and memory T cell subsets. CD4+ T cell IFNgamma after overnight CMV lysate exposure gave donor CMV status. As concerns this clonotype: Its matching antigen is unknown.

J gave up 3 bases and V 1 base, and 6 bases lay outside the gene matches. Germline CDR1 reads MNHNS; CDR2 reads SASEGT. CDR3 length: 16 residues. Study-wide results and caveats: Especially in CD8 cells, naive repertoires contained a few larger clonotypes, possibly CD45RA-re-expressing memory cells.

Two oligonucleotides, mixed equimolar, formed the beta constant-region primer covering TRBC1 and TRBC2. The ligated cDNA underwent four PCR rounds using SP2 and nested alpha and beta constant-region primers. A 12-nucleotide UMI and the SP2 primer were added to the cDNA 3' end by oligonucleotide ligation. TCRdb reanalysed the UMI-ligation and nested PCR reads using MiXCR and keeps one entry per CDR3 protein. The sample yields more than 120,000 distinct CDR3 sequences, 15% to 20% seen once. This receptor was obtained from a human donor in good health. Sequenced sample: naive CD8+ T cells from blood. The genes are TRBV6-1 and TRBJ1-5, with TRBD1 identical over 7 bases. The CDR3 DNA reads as TGTGCCAGCAGTGAAGATACAGGGGTCGTCAATCAGCCCCAGCATTTT. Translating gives CASSEDTGVVNQPQHF.